This T cell receptor (beta chain) comes out of a study of T cell responses to AZD1222 COVID-19 vaccine. Data came from immunoSEQ multiplex PCR; TCRdb stores just in-frame clones and leaves some out. The profile shows about 110,000 clones, 92% of them singletons. Only one count was recorded for this clone. The antigen is undetermined. Study-wide points: Once two AZD1222 doses were given, Spike-specific TCR breadth and depth went up. Without day 14 samples, only post-peak T cell repertoires were studied.

The germline gives CDR1 MNHEY, CDR2 SMNVEV (reference sequence). The CDR3 is 16 residues long. Trimming stripped 6 bases from V and 0 bases from J, with 15 bases between. The TCR originated in an adult who received the AZD1222 COVID-19 vaccine. The chain recombines TRBV27 with TRBJ1-3; tentative D call: TRBD1 (6 bases). The source was peripheral blood, collected 28 days after the second AZD1222 dose. The CDR3 DNA is TGTGCCAGCAGACCAAATACAGGGATCTCTGGAAACACCATATATTTT. Amino acids: CASRPNTGISGNTIYF.